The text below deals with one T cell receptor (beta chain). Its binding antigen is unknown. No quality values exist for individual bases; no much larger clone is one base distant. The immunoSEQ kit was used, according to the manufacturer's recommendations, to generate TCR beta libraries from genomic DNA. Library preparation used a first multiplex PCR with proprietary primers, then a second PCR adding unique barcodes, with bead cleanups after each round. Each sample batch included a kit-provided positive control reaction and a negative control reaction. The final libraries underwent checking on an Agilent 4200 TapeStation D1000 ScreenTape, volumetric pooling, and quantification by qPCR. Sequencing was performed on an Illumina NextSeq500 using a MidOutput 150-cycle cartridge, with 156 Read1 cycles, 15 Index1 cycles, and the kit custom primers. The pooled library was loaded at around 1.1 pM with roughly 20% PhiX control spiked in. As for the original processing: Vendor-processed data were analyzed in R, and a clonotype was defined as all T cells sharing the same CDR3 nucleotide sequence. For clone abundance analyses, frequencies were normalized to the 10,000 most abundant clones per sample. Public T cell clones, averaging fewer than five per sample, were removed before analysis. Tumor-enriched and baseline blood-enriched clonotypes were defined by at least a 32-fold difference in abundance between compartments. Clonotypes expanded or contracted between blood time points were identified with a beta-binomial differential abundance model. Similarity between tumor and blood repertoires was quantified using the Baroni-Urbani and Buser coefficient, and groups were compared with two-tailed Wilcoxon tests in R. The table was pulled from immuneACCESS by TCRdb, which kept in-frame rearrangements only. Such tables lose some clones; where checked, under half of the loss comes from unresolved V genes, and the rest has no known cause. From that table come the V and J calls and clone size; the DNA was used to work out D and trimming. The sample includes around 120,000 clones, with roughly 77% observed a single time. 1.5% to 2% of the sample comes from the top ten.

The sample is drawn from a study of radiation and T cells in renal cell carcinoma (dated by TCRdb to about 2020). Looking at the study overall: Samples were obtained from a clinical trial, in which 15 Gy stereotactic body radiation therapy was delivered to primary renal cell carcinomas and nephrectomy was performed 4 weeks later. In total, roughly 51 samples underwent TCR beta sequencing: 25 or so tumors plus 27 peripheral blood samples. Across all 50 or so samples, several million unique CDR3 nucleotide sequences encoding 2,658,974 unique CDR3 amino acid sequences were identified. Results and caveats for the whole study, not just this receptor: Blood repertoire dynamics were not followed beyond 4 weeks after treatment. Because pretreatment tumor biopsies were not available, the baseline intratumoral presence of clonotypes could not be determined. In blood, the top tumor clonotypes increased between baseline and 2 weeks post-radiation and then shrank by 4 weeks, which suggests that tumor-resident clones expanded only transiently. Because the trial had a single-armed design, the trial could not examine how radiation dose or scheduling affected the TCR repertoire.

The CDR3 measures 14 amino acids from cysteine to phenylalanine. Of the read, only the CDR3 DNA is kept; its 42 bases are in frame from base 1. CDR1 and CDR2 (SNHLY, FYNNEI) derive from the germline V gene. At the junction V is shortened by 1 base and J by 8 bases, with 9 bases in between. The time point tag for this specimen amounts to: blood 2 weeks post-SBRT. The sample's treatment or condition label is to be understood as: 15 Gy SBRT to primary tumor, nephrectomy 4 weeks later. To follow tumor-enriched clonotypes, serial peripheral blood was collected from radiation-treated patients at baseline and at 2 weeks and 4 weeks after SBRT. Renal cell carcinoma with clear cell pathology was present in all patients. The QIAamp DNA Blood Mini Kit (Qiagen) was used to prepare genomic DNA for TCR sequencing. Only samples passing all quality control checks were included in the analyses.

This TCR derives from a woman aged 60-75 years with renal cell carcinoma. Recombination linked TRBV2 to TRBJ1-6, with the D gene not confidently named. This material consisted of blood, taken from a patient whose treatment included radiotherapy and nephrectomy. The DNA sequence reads TGTGCCAGCAGTGAAGTACAGCGAGATTCACCCCTCCACTTT. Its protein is CASSEVQRDSPLHF.